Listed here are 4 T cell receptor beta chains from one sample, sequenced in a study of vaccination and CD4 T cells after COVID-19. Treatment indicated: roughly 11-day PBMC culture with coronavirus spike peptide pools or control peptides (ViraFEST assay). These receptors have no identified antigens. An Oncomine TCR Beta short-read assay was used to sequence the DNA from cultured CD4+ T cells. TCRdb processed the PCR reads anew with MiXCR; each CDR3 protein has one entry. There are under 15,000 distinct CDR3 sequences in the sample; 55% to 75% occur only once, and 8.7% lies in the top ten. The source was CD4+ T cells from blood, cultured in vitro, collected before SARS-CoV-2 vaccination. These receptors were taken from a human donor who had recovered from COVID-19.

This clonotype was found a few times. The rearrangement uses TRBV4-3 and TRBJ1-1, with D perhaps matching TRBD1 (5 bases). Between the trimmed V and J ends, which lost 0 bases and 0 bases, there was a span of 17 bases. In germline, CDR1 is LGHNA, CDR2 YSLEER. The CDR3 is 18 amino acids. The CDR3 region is CASSQDPPGRLVNTEAFF. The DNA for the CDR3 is TGCGCCAGCAGCCAAGATCCCCCAGGGAGGCTGGTGAACACTGAAGCTTTCTTT.

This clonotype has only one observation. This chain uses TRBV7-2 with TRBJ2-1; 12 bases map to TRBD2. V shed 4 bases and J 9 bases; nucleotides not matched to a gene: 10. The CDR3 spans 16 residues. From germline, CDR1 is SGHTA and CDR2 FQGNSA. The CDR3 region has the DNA TGTGCCAGCAGCTCTGTAACACTAGCGGGGGGAATTGAGCAGTTCTTC. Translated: CASSSVTLAGGIEQFF.

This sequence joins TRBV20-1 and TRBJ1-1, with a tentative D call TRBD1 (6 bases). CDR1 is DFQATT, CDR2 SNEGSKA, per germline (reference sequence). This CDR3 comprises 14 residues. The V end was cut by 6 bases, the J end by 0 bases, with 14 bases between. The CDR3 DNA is TGCAGTGCCACGGACGGGGGGCTGAACACTGAAGCTTTCTTT. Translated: CSATDGGLNTEAFF.

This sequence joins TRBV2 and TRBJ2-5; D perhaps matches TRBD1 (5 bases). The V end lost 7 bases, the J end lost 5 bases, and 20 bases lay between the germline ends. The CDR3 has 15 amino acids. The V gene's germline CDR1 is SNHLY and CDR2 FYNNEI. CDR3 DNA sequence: TGTGCCAGCACCCCAGGGATCTCCTTGTCGGAGACCCAGTACTTC. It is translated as CASTPGISLSETQYF.